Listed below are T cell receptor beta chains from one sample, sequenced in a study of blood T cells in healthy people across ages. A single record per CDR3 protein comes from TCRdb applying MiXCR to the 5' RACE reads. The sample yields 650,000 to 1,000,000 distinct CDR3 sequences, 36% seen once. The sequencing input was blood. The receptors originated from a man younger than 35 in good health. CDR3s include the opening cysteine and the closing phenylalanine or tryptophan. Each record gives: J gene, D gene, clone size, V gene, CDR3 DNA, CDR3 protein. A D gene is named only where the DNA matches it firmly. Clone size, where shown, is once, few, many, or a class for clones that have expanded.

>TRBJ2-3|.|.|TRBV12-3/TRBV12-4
TGTGCCAGCAGTTTAGTCAGATCTAGCACAGATACGCAGTATTTT
CASSLVRSSTDTQYF
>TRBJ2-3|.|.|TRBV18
TGTGCCAGCTCACCATTACAGGGAGGGGATACGCAGTATTTT
CASSPLQGGDTQYF
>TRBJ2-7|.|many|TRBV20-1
TGCAGTGCTAGCCGTGGCGGCAACTCCTACGAGCAGTACTTC
CSASRGGNSYEQYF
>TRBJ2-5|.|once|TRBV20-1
TGCAGTGCTAGAGATGTTGAGAGGGGACGGCGTTATGAGCAGTACTTC
CSARDVERGRRYEQYF
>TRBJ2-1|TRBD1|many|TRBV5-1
TGCGCCAGTACACCGGGACAGGGGGTCATCAATGAGCAGTTCTTC
CASTPGQGVINEQFF
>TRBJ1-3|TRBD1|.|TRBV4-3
TGCGCCAGCAGCCAAGGGACAGGGGGCTTTGGAAACACCATATATTTT
CASSQGTGGFGNTIYF
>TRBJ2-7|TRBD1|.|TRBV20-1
TGCAGTGCTAGAACGGGACAGGGGAACTACGAGCAGTACTTC
CSARTGQGNYEQYF
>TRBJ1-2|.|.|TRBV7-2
TGTGCCAGCAGCGACGGGGGGGTCTATGGCTACACCTTC
CASSDGGVYGYTF
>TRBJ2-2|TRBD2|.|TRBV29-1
TGCAGCGCAACACTAGCGGAGAACACCGGGGAGCTGTTTTTT
CSATLAENTGELFF
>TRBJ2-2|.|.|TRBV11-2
TGTGCCAGCAGCCCCCCCTCACTAACGAACACCGGGGAGCTGTTTTTT
CASSPPSLTNTGELFF
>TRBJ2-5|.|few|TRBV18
TGTGCCAGCTCACCACCTGAACGGAGTCCTCAAGAGACCCAGTACTTC
CASSPPERSPQETQYF
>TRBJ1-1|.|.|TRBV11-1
TGTGCCAGCAGCTTAAACGTCCGAAACACTGAAGCTTTCTTT
CASSLNVRNTEAFF
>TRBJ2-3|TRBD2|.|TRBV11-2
TGTGCCAGCAGCAAGTCCCCGGGACTAGCGGGGGTACCTAGCACAGATACGCAGTATTTT
CASSKSPGLAGVPSTDTQYF
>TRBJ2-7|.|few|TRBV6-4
TGTGCCAGCAGTGTGGCCCCAGGGGATTCCTACGAGCAGTACTTC
CASSVAPGDSYEQYF
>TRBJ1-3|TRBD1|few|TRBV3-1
TGTGCCACAAGCCGAGGAGGACAGGGGATCTCTGGAAACACCATATATTTT
CATSRGGQGISGNTIYF
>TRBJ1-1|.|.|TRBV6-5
TGTGCCAGCAGAAAACTCCGAACAGGGTTCCACACTGAAGCTTTCTTT
CASRKLRTGFHTEAFF
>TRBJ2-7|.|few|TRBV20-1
TGCAGTGCCCCCGGGCAGGCCTACGAGCAGTACTTC
CSAPGQAYEQYF
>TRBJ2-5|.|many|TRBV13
TGTGCCAGCAGCTTAGAGGTGGAGACCCAGTACTTC
CASSLEVETQYF
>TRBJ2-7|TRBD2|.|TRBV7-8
TGTGCCAGCAGCTTTCCGCTAGCGGGAGAACGGGGCTACGAGCAGTACTTC
CASSFPLAGERGYEQYF
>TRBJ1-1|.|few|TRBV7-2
TGTGCCAGCACCCTTGGGGTCAGGAACACTGAAGCTTTCTTT
CASTLGVRNTEAFF
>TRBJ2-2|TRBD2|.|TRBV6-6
TGTGCCAGCAGCATAATCGGACTAGCGGGCGACACCGGGGAGCTGTTTTTT
CASSIIGLAGDTGELFF
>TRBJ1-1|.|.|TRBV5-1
TGCGCCAGCACCCTATTCGATAACACTGAAGCTTTCTTT
CASTLFDNTEAFF
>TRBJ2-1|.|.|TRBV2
TGTGCCAGTAAGAGAAGTAGCTCCTACAATGAGCAGTTCTTC
CASKRSSSYNEQFF
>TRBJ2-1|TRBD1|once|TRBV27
TGTGCCAGCAGTTCTCCGGACAGGGCAGAGCAGTTCTTC
CASSSPDRAEQFF
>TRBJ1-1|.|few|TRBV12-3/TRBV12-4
TGTGCCAGCAGTTTCGCGCCGAACACTGAAGCTTTCTTT
CASSFAPNTEAFF
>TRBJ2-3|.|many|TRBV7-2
TGTGCCAGCAGTTTAGTGGGGGATAGCACAGATACGCAGTATTTT
CASSLVGDSTDTQYF
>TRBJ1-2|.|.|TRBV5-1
TGCGCCAGCAGCTTGCAGTCAGGGGCCGGCTATGGCTACACCTTC
CASSLQSGAGYGYTF
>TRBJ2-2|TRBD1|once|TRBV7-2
TGTGCCAGCAGGCCGACAGGGGGCCCCGGGGAGCTGTTTTTT
CASRPTGGPGELFF
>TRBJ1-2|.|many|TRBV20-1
TGCAGTGCTAGTGAAGGGGCCTATGGCTACACCTTC
CSASEGAYGYTF
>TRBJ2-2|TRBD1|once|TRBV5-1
TGCGCCAGCAGCCAGAGGACAGGGGGCAACACCGGGGAGCTGTTTTTT
CASSQRTGGNTGELFF
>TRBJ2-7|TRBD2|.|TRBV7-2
TGTGCCAGCAGCTTAGAGGCTAGCGGGGGCTTCTACGAGCAGTACTTC
CASSLEASGGFYEQYF
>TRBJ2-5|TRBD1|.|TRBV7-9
TGTGCCACCAATCAGGGGGCGTACAATGAGCAGTACTTC
CATNQGAYNEQYF
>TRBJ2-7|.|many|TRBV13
TGTGCCAGCAGCTTAACTGGGAGCTCGGGCTCCTACGAGCAGTACTTC
CASSLTGSSGSYEQYF
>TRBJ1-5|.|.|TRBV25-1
TGTGCCAGCAGTGAAGGAGGGTTAGGTCAGCCCCGGCATTTT
CASSEGGLGQPRHF
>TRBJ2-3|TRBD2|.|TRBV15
TGTGCCACCAGCCGCAGACTAGCGGGGGTGTTAGATACGCAGTATTTT
CATSRRLAGVLDTQYF
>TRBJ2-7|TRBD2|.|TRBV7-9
TGTGCCAGCAGCTTCCCGACTAGCGGGAGCTCCTACAATGAGCAGTACTTC
CASSFPTSGSSYNEQYF
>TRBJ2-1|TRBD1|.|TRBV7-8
TGTGCCAGCAGCTTAACAGGGGGACAAGAGACCCAGTTCTTC
CASSLTGGQETQFF
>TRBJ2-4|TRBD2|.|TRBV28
TGTGCCAGCAGTTCTCCAGCGGGGGGGCCTTTGGAGCAGTACTTC
CASSSPAGGPLEQYF
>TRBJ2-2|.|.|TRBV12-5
TGTGCTAGTGGTTCCGGTTCGATGAGTAACACCGGGGAGCTGTTTTTT
CASGSGSMSNTGELFF
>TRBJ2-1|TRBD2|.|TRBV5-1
TGCGCCAGCAGCTTGGCCAGAGGACTAGCGGCCTACAATGAGCAGTTCTTC
CASSLARGLAAYNEQFF